One and the same sample provided the 25 T cell receptor beta chains below, sequenced in a study of CD8+CD57+ T cells in acquired aplastic anemia. Genomic DNA served as template for TCR beta VDJ and CDR3 profiling. Each CDR3 protein is one row after TCRdb ran MiXCR on the reads. This table has 150,000 to 200,000 distinct CDR3 sequences, 50% to 75% appearing once. Sequencing was carried out using sorted CD4+, CD8+, or CD8+CD57+ T cells (not recorded which) from PBMCs. All receptors come from a human donor with severe aplastic anemia or a healthy control (not recorded which).

The chain combines TRBV5-8 with TRBJ2-7; tentatively, D is TRBD2 (6 bases). This CDR3 is 15 amino acids long. Germline V gene sequence: CDR1 SGHTS, CDR2 YDEGEE. V was pared by 4 bases and J by 0 bases, with 14 bases between. This CDR3 reads CASSVGSGSSYEQYF. In DNA form, the CDR3 reads TGTGCCAGCAGCGTAGGTAGCGGCAGCTCCTACGAGCAGTACTTC.

This clonotype has more than one count but fewer than ten. The chain carries TRBV15 and TRBJ2-5; 10 bases are a match to TRBD2. The CDR3 consists of 15 residues. Trimming at V came to 3 bases and at J to 6 bases, leaving 7 bases not matched to a gene. Germline CDR1 is LNHNV and CDR2 is YYDKDF (reference sequence). CDR3 coding DNA: TGTGCCACCAGCAGGGTAGCGGGGGGACAGAAGACCCAGTACTTC. It yields the protein CATSRVAGGQKTQYF.

The gene calls are TRBV24-1 and TRBJ1-1; TRBD1 matches 9 bases. The junction had 9 bases not matched to a gene; V was cut back by 10 bases and J by 1 base. The V gene's germline CDR1 is KGHDR and CDR2 SFDVKD. The CDR3 has 15 residues. The CDR3 spells CATPRQGDGNTEAFF. The CDR3 DNA sequence: TGTGCCACACCTAGACAGGGGGATGGGAACACTGAAGCTTTCTTT.

This rearrangement joins TRBV7-6 to TRBJ2-5; 10 nucleotides agree with TRBD2. The DNA end favors TRBJ2-7, so the J call may be wrong. Germline V gene sequence: CDR1 SGHVS, CDR2 FNYEAQ. CDR3 length equals 16 residues. The CDR3 protein is CASSPSGGAKVGEQYF. The CDR3, as DNA: TGTGCCAGCAGCCCGAGCGGGGGGGCCAAAGTTGGCGAGCAGTACTTC.

This clonotype has at least ten counts. J is TRBJ1-3 and V is TRBV13; D is uncertain. The CDR3 has 14 amino acids. Trimming shortened V by 5 bases and J by 4 bases, and 12 bases separated the two germline ends. Germline V lookup: CDR1 PRHDT, CDR2 FYEKMQ (reference sequence). CDR3 DNA sequence: TGTGCCAGCAGCAGTGGAAGGGCGGGAAACACCATATATTTT. This encodes CASSSGRAGNTIYF.

This clonotype appeared many times. At one boundary the junction diverges from the germline segment, which might be a read error. The V call is TRBV7-7, the J call TRBJ2-3, with 14 bases identical to TRBD2. Germline CDR1 and CDR2: SSHAT and FNYEAQ (reference sequence). This CDR3 is built from 15 residues. The CDR3 protein is CASSRGTSGGDTQYF. In nucleotides, the CDR3 is TGTGCTAGCAGCCGTGGGACTAGCGGGGGTGATACGCAGTATTTT.

This clonotype was picked up a small number of times. The chain links TRBV7-6 to TRBJ2-5, with unresolved D. Germline lookup yields CDR1 SGHVS and CDR2 FNYEAQ. V was trimmed by 3 bases and J by 2 bases, leaving 10 bases between them. The CDR3 has 14 amino acids. CDR3 in amino acids: CASSLTPMQETQYF. The CDR3, as DNA: TGTGCCAGCAGCTTGACACCGATGCAAGAGACCCAGTACTTC.

The chain links TRBV2 to TRBJ2-2, with a tentative D call TRBD1 (6 bases). This CDR3 is built from 15 residues. Germline V gives CDR1 SNHLY, CDR2 FYNNEI. V was cut by 6 bases and J by 4 bases, with 15 bases left in between. The DNA of the CDR3 is TGTGCCAGCAGGGACCGGACAGTACTCACCGGGGAGCTGTTTTTT. Protein sequence: CASRDRTVLTGELFF. Supplemented by reference TRBV2 and TRBJ2-2, the full variable domain reads EPEVTQTPSHQVTQMGQEVILRCVPISNHLYFYWYRQILGQKVEFLVSFYNNEISEKSEIFDDQFSVERPDGSNFTLKIRSTKLEDSAMYFCASRDRTVLTGELFFGEGSRLTVL.

The rearrangement uses TRBV7-8 and TRBJ2-2; perhaps TRBD1 as D (5 bases). V gave up 6 bases and J gave up 6 bases, with 11 bases separating them. Per germline, CDR1 SGHVS and CDR2 FQNEAQ. This CDR3 spans 13 amino acids. The CDR3 region is CASRPGFAGELFF. CDR3 bases: TGTGCCAGCAGGCCAGGGTTTGCCGGGGAGCTGTTTTTT.

This clonotype has at least ten counts. This rearrangement joins TRBV20-1 to TRBJ1-5, with D tentatively TRBD1 (5 bases). Trimming cost V 3 bases and J 8 bases, with 26 bases left between them. The CDR3 is 17 residues long. Germline CDR1 reads DFQATT; CDR2 reads SNEGSKA (reference sequence). CDR3: CSASDDSVVYGGEPQHF. The CDR3 region has the DNA TGCAGTGCTAGTGACGACAGTGTAGTCTATGGGGGGGAGCCCCAGCATTTT.

The chain employs TRBV9 and TRBJ2-7, with D maybe TRBD1 (7 bases). Looked up from germline, CDR1 is SGDLS and CDR2 is YYNGEE. CDR3 length equals 12 residues. V was shortened by 5 bases and J by 5 bases, with 11 bases between the two germline ends. The CDR3 region has the DNA TGTGCCAGCAGTCAGGGGGAGGACGAGCAGTACTTC. As protein: CASSQGEDEQYF.

V is TRBV29-1 and J is TRBJ2-3, with D possibly TRBD2 on 7 matching bases. This CDR3 region has 16 residues. CDR1 and CDR2 from the germline V gene are SQVTM and ANQGSEA. V lost 7 bases to trimming and J lost 2 bases, with 22 bases between them. This CDR3 reads CSAQTPGGPVTDTQYF. CDR3 sequence (DNA): TGCAGCGCCCAGACGCCCGGGGGGCCCGTCACAGATACGCAGTATTTT.

Details on this clonotype: Mismatch with germline at one junction end may stem from a read error. The gene calls are TRBV25-1 and TRBJ1-2; 12 bases map to TRBD1. CDR3 length equals 16 residues. The germline CDR1 and CDR2 sequences are MGHDK and SYGVNS. CDR3 amino acids: CASSDPWGTGGHGCTF. The CDR3 nucleotides are TGTGCCAGCAGTGATCCTTGGGGGACAGGGGGCCATGGCTGCACCTTC.

The chain links TRBV10-3 to TRBJ2-2; unclear D gene. V lost 5 bases, J lost 7 bases, and 8 bases lay in between. Germline V gene lookup returns CDR1 ENHRY and CDR2 SYGVKD. The CDR3 covers 12 residues. The CDR3 DNA reads TGTGCCATCAGTTTAATCGGCGGGGAGCTGTTTTTT. It specifies CAISLIGGELFF.

V gene TRBV20-1 combines with J gene TRBJ2-7; TRBD2 matches at 9 bases. CDR1 DFQATT and CDR2 SNEGSKA come from the germline V gene (reference sequence). Trimming removed 0 bases from V and 6 bases from J; junction bases left unmatched: 6. This CDR3 spans 14 amino acids. The CDR3 spells CSARELAGGGEQYF. In nucleotides, the CDR3 is TGCAGTGCTAGAGAATTGGCGGGAGGGGGCGAGCAGTACTTC.

The rearrangement links TRBV7-9 to TRBJ1-1; maybe TRBD1 (5 bases). In germline, CDR1 is SEHNR, CDR2 FQNEAQ (reference sequence). The CDR3 covers 13 residues. V gave up 5 bases and J gave up 11 bases, with 18 bases separating them. CDR3 sequence (DNA): TGTGCCAGCAGCCTTGGGGCGGGGGAACTTGCTTTCTTT. Translating gives CASSLGAGELAFF. The full variable domain, in which reference TRBV7-9 and TRBJ1-1 provide the parts outside the CDR3, is DTGVSQNPRHKITKRGQNVTFRCDPISEHNRLYWYRQTLGQGPEFLTYFQNEAQLEKSRLLSDRFSAERPKGSFSTLEIQRTEQGDSAMYLCASSLGAGELAFFGQGTRLTVV.

V is TRBV29-1 and J is TRBJ2-7; D gene uncertain. V lost 3 bases and J lost 2, with 8 bases in between. This CDR3 is 12 amino acids long. CDR1 is SQVTM and CDR2 is ANQGSEA in the germline V gene. CDR3 coding DNA: TGCAGCGTTGAGGGCGCTGCCTACGAGCAGTACTTC. This sequence encodes CSVEGAAYEQYF.

This clonotype has a count of ten or more. The chain couples TRBV25-1 to TRBJ1-1; D unresolved. CDR3 length: 12 amino acids. Germline assignment: CDR1 MGHDK and CDR2 SYGVNS. The V gene lost 2 bases and the J gene lost 0 bases, with 1 base spanning the gap. The CDR3 here is CASSEMNTEAFF. For the CDR3, the DNA is TGTGCCAGCAGTGAAATGAACACTGAAGCTTTCTTT. Full variable domain (remainder filled in from reference TRBV25-1 and TRBJ1-1): EADIYQTPRYLVIGTGKKITLECSQTMGHDKMYWYQQDPGMELHLIHYSYGVNSTEKGDLSSESTVSRIRTEHFPLTLESARPSHTSQYLCASSEMNTEAFFGQGTRLTVV.

The chain combines TRBV4-1 with TRBJ2-1, with a tentative D call TRBD1 (6 bases). From germline, CDR1 is MGHRA and CDR2 YSYEKL. The CDR3 consists of 15 residues. V lost 4 bases and J 8 bases, leaving 18 bases between the germline ends. The CDR3 sequence is CASSPRDTWLDEQFF. The CDR3 region has the DNA TGCGCCAGCAGCCCCCGGGACACCTGGCTGGATGAGCAGTTCTTC.

This clonotype was recorded a few times. CDR3 residues: CASSYGPPSGGAPDTQYF. In DNA form, the CDR3 reads TGTGCCAGCAGTTACGGTCCCCCTAGCGGGGGGGCCCCAGATACGCAGTATTTT. The rearrangement uses TRBV6-5 and TRBJ2-3; 12 nucleotides align to TRBD2. V lost 2 bases and J lost 4; bases outside the gene matches: 10. The CDR3 runs to 18 residues. Germline CDR1 is MNHEY and CDR2 is SVGAGI.

V usage is TRBV25-1 and J usage is TRBJ2-5; 12 bases fit TRBD2. The germline V gene encodes CDR1 MGHDK and CDR2 SYGVNS. Trimming at V came to 5 bases and at J to 5 bases, leaving 6 bases not matched to a gene. The CDR3 totals 15 residues. The DNA for the CDR3 is TGTGCCAGCAGTCGACTAGCGGGAGAGCGGGAGACCCAGTACTTC. As protein: CASSRLAGERETQYF.

The chain combines TRBV7-9 with TRBJ1-2; 7 bases match TRBD1. Trimming at V came to 5 bases and at J to 4 bases, leaving 7 bases not matched to a gene. The CDR3 is 14 amino acids. Per germline, CDR1 SEHNR and CDR2 FQNEAQ (reference sequence). Here the CDR3 reads CASSRRDRFYGYTF. The CDR3 DNA reads as TGTGCCAGCAGCAGAAGGGACAGATTCTATGGCTACACCTTC. The full variable domain, with the rest looked up from reference TRBV7-9 and TRBJ1-2, is DTGVSQNPRHKITKRGQNVTFRCDPISEHNRLYWYRQTLGQGPEFLTYFQNEAQLEKSRLLSDRFSAERPKGSFSTLEIQRTEQGDSAMYLCASSRRDRFYGYTFGSGTRLTVV.

The V call is TRBV12-3 or TRBV12-4, the J call TRBJ2-7; D is unclear. V lost 7 bases to trimming and J lost 0 bases, with 13 bases between them. The CDR3 contains 14 residues. The CDR3 spells CASNSKANSYEQYF. The DNA of the CDR3 is TGTGCCAGCAATTCCAAGGCTAACTCCTACGAGCAGTACTTC.

The chain recombines TRBV7-2 with TRBJ2-7, with 7 bases that match TRBD2. Germline V gene lookup returns CDR1 SGHTA and CDR2 FQGNSA. The length of the CDR3 is 13 residues. J gave up 3 bases and V 4 bases, and 3 bases lay outside the gene matches. The CDR3 nucleotides are TGTGCCAGCAGCTCCGCTAGCGGCTACGAGCAGTACTTC. This sequence encodes CASSSASGYEQYF.

This rearrangement joins TRBV7-9 to TRBJ1-3, with no clear D. V lost 2 bases to trimming and J lost 0 bases, with 14 bases between them. The CDR3 contains 17 residues. The germline V gene encodes CDR1 SEHNR and CDR2 FQNEAQ (reference sequence). CDR3 protein: CASSLSLPRGSGNTIYF. The CDR3 DNA reads TGTGCCAGCAGCTTATCTCTCCCTCGGGGCTCTGGAAACACCATATATTTT. The entire variable domain, with the rest obtained from reference TRBV7-9 and TRBJ1-3, is as follows: DTGVSQNPRHKITKRGQNVTFRCDPISEHNRLYWYRQTLGQGPEFLTYFQNEAQLEKSRLLSDRFSAERPKGSFSTLEIQRTEQGDSAMYLCASSLSLPRGSGNTIYFGEGSWLTVV.